One and the same sample provided the 2 T cell receptor beta chains below, sequenced in a study of T cells in narcolepsy. The protocol was immunoSEQ multiplex PCR, while the TCRdb copy is restricted to in-frame clones and leaves out a portion. The data hold tens of thousands of clones, with around 90% observed a single time. What was sequenced was CD45RA- memory CD4+ T cells from PBMCs. These receptors were collected from a human donor with narcolepsy.

The chain recombines TRBV5-6 with TRBJ2-1, with a tentative D call TRBD1 (5 bases). CDR3 length: 15 residues. V dropped 0 bases and J dropped 9 bases, with 16 bases sitting between them. The V gene's germline CDR1 is SGHDT and CDR2 YYEEEE. In DNA, the CDR3 is TGTGCCAGCAGCTTGGAGGACACCCTAATAGGTGAGCAGTTCTTC. Residues: CASSLEDTLIGEQFF.

The rearrangement links TRBV5-7 to TRBJ2-5; 8 bases are a match to TRBD2. TRBV5-7 is classed as an ORF, of uncertain function. Unmatched junction bases numbered 10, after V lost 4 bases and J lost 5 bases. The CDR3 is 15 residues long. CDR3 nucleotide sequence: TGTGCCAGCAGCCGGAGGGGACTAGAGGTGGAGACCCAGTACTTC. This encodes CASSRRGLEVETQYF.